This T cell receptor (beta chain) was sequenced in a study of radiotherapy plus CTLA-4 blockade in lung cancer. General study points: Strongest reported response predictors: early blood clone changes and post-radiation interferon-beta. Clones of tumor-derived TCRs expanded in blood after radiotherapy plus ipilimumab.

Participants had chemo-refractory metastatic non-small-cell lung cancer and were treated with focal radiation plus ipilimumab CTLA-4 blockade. A word on this clone: Its target is not known.

The data were produced by immunoSEQ multiplex PCR, yet TCRdb's version contains in-frame clones alone and is incomplete. The sample lists 90,000 or so clones, roughly four fifths seen once, with around 0.8% in the top ten. The ends lost 7 bases at V and 4 bases at J; junction bases unmatched: 3. This CDR3 is built from 12 residues. Germline loops: CDR1 KGHSH, CDR2 LQKENI. This TCR was sampled from a human donor with non-small cell lung cancer who had stable disease on radiotherapy plus ipilimumab. The J gene is TRBJ1-1, the V gene TRBV18, with TRBD1 matching 7 bases. Material: peripheral blood, obtained from a patient treated with radiotherapy plus ipilimumab. DNA for the CDR3: TGTGCCAGCTTCCAGGGGGGCACTGAAGCTTTCTTT. This codes for CASFQGGTEAFF.